This TCR beta chain was profiled in a study of shared clonotypes between healthy human individuals. Regarding this clone: Its antigen is undetermined.

The CDR3 has 14 residues. Trimming took off 8 bases at V and 7 bases at J, with 17 bases between the two ends. CDR1 and CDR2 from the germline V gene are MDHEN and SYDVKM. The study's findings and limits: Naive subsets typically showed greater estimated richness than memory subsets.

Researchers divided each subset's genomic DNA evenly across several immunoSEQ plates. Sequencing used immunoSEQ multiplex PCR; TCRdb keeps in-frame clones, though not all of them. The table has more than 500,000 clones, approximately 94% seen once; the top ten hold approximately 0.067%. The source is a woman aged 25 to 39 in good health. Sequencing input: naive CD4+ T cells sorted from blood. As to subset: CD45RA+ positively selected. The chain couples TRBV28 to TRBJ1-4; TRBD1 might be the D (6 bases). The CDR3 region has the DNA TGTGCCAGCTCCCGGGGGGCCGAGGGTGAAAAACTGTTTTTT. Translating it yields CASSRGAEGEKLFF.